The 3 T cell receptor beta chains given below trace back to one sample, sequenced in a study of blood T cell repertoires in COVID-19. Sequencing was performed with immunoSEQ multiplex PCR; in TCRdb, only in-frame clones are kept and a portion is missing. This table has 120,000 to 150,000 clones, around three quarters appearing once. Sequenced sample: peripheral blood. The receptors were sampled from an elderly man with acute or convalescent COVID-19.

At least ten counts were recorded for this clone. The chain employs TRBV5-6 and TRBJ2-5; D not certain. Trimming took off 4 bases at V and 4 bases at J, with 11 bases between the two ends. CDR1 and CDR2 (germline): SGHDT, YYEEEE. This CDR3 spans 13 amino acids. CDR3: CASSRQLLETQYF. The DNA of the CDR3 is TGTGCCAGCAGCCGACAACTTCTAGAGACCCAGTACTTC.

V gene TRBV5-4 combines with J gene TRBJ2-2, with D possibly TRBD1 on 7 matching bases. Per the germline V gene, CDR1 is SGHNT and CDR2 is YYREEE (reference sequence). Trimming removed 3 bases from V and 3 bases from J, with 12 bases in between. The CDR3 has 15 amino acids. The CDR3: CASSSDRDYTGELFF. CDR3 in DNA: TGTGCCAGCAGCTCCGACAGGGACTACACCGGGGAGCTGTTTTTT.

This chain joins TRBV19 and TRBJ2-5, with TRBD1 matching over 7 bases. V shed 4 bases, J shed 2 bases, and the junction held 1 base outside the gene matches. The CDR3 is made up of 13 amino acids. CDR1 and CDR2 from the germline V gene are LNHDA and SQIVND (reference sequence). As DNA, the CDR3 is TGTGCCAGTAGTAGGACAGGACAAGAGACCCAGTACTTC. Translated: CASSRTGQETQYF.